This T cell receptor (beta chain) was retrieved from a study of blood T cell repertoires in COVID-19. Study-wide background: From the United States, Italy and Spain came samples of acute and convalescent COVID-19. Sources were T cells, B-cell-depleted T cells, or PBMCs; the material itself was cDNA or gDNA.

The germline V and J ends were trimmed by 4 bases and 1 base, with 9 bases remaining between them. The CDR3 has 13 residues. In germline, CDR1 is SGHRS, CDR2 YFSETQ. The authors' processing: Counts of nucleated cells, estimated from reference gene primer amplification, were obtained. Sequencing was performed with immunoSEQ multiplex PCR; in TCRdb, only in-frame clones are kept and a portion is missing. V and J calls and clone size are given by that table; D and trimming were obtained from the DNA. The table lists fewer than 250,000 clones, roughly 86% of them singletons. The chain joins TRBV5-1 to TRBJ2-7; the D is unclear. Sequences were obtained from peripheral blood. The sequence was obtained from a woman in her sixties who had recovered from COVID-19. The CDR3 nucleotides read TGCGCCAGCAGCAACCAGGAATCCTACGAGCAGTACTTC. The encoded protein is CASSNQESYEQYF. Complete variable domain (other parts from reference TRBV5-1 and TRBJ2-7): KAGVTQTPRYLIKTRGQQVTLSCSPISGHRSVSWYQQTPGQGLQFLFEYFSETQRNKGNFPGRFSGRQFSNSRSEMNVSTLELGDSALYLCASSNQESYEQYFGPGTRLTVT.